The entry below gives a single T cell receptor beta chain sequence along with its context. A much larger clone differs by one base, so this may be a read error. Treg sorting used a CD4+CD25+CD127-/low gate. TCRdb itself ran the 5' RACE reads through MiXCR, one entry per CDR3 protein. Of more than 55,000 distinct CDR3 sequences in the sample, under 25% were seen once. Germline CDR1 and CDR2: GTSNPN and SVGIG (reference sequence). The CDR3 length is 12 residues. This TCR came from a female donor with breast cancer. This sequence joins TRBV30 and TRBJ2-2; D is unresolved. Sequencing was done on a sample of tumor-infiltrating Tregs sorted from the breast tumor. The CDR3 sequence is CARSVRGGELFF. The CDR3 coding sequence is TGTGCCCGGAGTGTACGTGGCGGGGAGCTGTTTTTT.